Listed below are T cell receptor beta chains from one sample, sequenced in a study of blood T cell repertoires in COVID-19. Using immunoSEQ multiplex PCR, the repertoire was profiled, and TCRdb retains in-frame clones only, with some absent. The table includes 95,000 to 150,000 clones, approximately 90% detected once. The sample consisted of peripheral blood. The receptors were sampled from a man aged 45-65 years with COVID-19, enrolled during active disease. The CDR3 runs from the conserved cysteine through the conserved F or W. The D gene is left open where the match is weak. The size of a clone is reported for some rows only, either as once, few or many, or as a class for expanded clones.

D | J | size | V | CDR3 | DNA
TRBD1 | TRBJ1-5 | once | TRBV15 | CATSGRQQGRDQPQHF | TGTGCCACCAGCGGTCGACAACAGGGGCGGGATCAGCCCCAGCATTTT
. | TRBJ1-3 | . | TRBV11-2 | CASSLGVGGAGNTIYF | TGTGCCAGCAGCTTAGGGGTCGGGGGAGCTGGAAACACCATATATTTT
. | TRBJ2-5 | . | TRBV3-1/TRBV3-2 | CASSQGAETQYF | TGTGCCAGCAGCCAAGGGGCCGAGACCCAGTACTTC
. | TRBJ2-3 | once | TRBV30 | CAWRNLWRADTQYF | TGTGCCTGGAGGAATCTGTGGAGAGCAGATACGCAGTATTTT
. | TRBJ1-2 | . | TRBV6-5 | CASTWGRSYGYTF | TGTGCCAGCACATGGGGCCGCAGCTATGGCTACACCTTC
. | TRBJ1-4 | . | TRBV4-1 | CASSQDNYNEKLFF | TGCGCCAGCAGTCAGGACAACTATAATGAAAAACTGTTTTTT
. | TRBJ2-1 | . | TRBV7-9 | CASNTGTSSYNEQFF | TGTGCCAGCAACACCGGGACTTCCTCCTACAATGAGCAGTTCTTC
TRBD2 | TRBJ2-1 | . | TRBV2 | CASRPGTSDHEQFF | TGTGCCAGCAGACCCGGGACTAGCGACCATGAGCAGTTCTTC
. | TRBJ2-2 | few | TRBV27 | CASSPLDRQLVSNTGELFF | TGTGCCAGCAGTCCACTCGACAGGCAGTTGGTTTCGAACACCGGGGAGCTGTTTTTT
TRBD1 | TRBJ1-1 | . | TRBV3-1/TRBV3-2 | CASSFGQGGTEAFF | TGTGCCAGCAGCTTCGGACAGGGGGGCACTGAAGCTTTCTTT
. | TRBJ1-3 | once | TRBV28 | CASTTGQSGNTIYF | TGTGCCAGCACCACAGGTCAGAGTGGAAACACCATATATTTT
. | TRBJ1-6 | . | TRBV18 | CASSVTGGSYNSPLHF | TGTGCCAGCTCAGTGACAGGAGGCTCCTATAATTCACCCCTCCACTTT
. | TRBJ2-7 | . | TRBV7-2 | CASSSGTATYEQYF | TGTGCCAGCAGCTCCGGGACTGCAACCTACGAGCAGTACTTC